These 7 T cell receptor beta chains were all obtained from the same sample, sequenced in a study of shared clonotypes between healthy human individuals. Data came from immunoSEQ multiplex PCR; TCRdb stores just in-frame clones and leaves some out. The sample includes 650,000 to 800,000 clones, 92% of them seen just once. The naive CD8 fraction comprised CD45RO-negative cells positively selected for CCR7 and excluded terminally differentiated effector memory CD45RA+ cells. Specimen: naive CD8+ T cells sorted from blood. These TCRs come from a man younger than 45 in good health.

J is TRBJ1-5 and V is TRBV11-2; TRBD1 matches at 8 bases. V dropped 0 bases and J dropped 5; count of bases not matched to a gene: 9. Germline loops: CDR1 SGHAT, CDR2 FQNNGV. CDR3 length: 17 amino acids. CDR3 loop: CASSLDDPGQGHQPQHF. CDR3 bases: TGTGCCAGCAGCTTAGACGATCCCGGACAGGGTCATCAGCCCCAGCATTTT. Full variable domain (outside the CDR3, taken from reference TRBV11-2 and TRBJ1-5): EAGVAQSPRYKIIEKRQSVAFWCNPISGHATLYWYQQILGQGPKLLIQFQNNGVVDDSQLPKDRFSAERLKGVDSTLKIQPAKLEDSAVYLCASSLDDPGQGHQPQHFGDGTRLSIL.

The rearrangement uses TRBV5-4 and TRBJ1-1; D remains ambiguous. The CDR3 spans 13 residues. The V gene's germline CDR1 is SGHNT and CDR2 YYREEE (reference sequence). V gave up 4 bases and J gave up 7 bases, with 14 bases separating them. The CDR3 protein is CASSPPGDIEAFF. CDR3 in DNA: TGTGCCAGCAGCCCCCCGGGAGATATTGAAGCTTTCTTT. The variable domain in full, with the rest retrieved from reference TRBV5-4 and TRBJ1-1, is ETGVTQSPTHLIKTRGQQVTLRCSSQSGHNTVSWYQQALGQGPQFIFQYYREEENGRGNFPPRFSGLQFPNYSSELNVNALELDDSALYLCASSPPGDIEAFFGQGTRLTVV.

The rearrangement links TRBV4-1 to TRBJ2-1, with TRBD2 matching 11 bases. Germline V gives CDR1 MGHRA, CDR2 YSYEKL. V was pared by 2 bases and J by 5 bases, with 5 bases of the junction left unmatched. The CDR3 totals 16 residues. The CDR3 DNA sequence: TGCGCCAGCAGCCAATGGACTAGCGGGTTCAACAATGAGCAGTTCTTC. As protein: CASSQWTSGFNNEQFF.

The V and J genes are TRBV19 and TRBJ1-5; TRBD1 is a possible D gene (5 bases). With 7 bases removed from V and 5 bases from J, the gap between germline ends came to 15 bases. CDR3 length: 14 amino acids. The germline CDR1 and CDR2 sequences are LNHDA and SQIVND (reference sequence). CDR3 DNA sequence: TGTGCCAGTACCGATGGGGCAACTTATCAGCCCCAGCATTTT. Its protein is CASTDGATYQPQHF.

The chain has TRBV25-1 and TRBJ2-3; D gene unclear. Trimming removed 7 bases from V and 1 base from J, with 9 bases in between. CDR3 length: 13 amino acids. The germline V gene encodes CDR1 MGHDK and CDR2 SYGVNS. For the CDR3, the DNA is TGTGCCAGCACCCCGGCAGGCACAGATACGCAGTATTTT. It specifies CASTPAGTDTQYF.

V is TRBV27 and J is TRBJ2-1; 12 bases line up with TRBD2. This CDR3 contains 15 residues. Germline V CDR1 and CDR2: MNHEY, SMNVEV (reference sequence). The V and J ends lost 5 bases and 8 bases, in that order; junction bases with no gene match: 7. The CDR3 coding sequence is TGTGCCAGCAGTCCGACTAGCGGGAGTTTCTATGAGCAGTTCTTC. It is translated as CASSPTSGSFYEQFF.

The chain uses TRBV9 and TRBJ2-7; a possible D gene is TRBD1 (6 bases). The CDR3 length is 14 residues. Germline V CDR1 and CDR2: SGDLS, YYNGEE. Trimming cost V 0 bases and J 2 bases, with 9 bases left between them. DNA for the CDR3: TGTGCCAGCAGCGTAGAAGAGGGGGCCTACGAGCAGTACTTC. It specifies CASSVEEGAYEQYF.